What follows are 27 T cell receptor beta chains derived from one specimen sequenced in a study of CD8 T cells in Susac syndrome. RNA totalling roughly 0.45 to 1 ug underwent reverse transcription with random hexamers. Each CDR3 protein is one row after TCRdb ran MiXCR on the immunoSEQ multiplex PCR reads. The table lists 78,000 or so distinct CDR3 sequences, roughly 94% of them singletons. The sample taken for sequencing was CD8+ T cells from PBMCs. The source of these receptors is a human donor with multiple sclerosis.

This chain uses TRBV3-1 with TRBJ2-2; D remains unclear. CDR1 is LGHDT, CDR2 YNNKEL, per germline (reference sequence). Trimming left V 4 bases short and J 6 bases short, with 12 bases between. There are 14 residues in the CDR3. CDR3 amino acids: CASSLTLQPGELFF. Written as DNA, the CDR3 is TGTGCCAGCAGCCTAACCCTGCAACCCGGGGAGCTGTTTTTT. The full variable domain, with the rest looked up from reference TRBV3-1 and TRBJ2-2, is DTAVSQTPKYLVTQMGNDKSIKCEQNLGHDTMYWYKQDSKKFLKIMFSYNNKELIINETVPNRFSPKSPDKAHLNLHINSLELGDSAVYFCASSLTLQPGELFFGEGSRLTVL.

The gene calls are TRBV12-5 and TRBJ1-2; D unresolved. Germline CDR1 reads LGHNT; CDR2 reads FRNRAP. This CDR3 has 12 amino acids. V was cut by 7 bases and J by 6 bases, with 12 bases left in between. CDR3 residues: CASALGANGYTF. CDR3 sequence (DNA): TGTGCTAGTGCCCTGGGTGCGAATGGCTACACCTTC.

This clonotype was detected only once. V and J are TRBV27 and TRBJ2-2, with unresolved D. Trimming left V 2 bases short and J 7 bases short, with 5 bases between. The CDR3 runs 12 residues. Germline lookup yields CDR1 MNHEY and CDR2 SMNVEV (reference sequence). The DNA of the CDR3 is TGTGCCAGCAGTTTAACTGTCGGGGAGCTGTTTTTT. The encoded protein is CASSLTVGELFF.

The gene calls are TRBV18 and TRBJ2-3, with 10 bases identical to TRBD2. Germline V gene sequence: CDR1 KGHSH, CDR2 LQKENI. The CDR3 loop spans 16 amino acids. The J segment lost 0 bases and the V segment lost 4 bases, leaving 4 bases of the junction unmatched. The CDR3 DNA sequence: TGTGCCAGCTCACAAAGCGGGAGGGCCAGCACAGATACGCAGTATTTT. Its protein product is CASSQSGRASTDTQYF.

V is TRBV10-3 and J is TRBJ1-2; 7 bases are shared with TRBD1. The J segment lost 6 bases and the V segment lost 6 bases, leaving 7 bases of the junction unmatched. CDR3 length: 13 residues. The germline gives CDR1 ENHRY, CDR2 SYGVKD. In DNA, the CDR3 is TGTGCCATCAGGGGGGACAGTTGGCATGGCTACACCTTC. It translates to CAIRGDSWHGYTF.

V gene TRBV9 combines with J gene TRBJ2-7, with TRBD1 matching 9 bases. Unmatched junction bases numbered 3, after V lost 0 bases and J lost 2 bases. The CDR3 has 15 residues. Germline V gene sequence: CDR1 SGDLS, CDR2 YYNGEE. The CDR3, as DNA: TGTGCCAGCAGCGTAGGACAGGGGGGACCCTACGAGCAGTACTTC. It encodes CASSVGQGGPYEQYF.

CDR3 in DNA: TGTGCCAGCAGAATCCATGGCGAGGGATCACATGCGGCGCAAGAGACCCAGTACTTC. Translated, it gives CASRIHGEGSHAAQETQYF. This rearrangement joins TRBV6-1 to TRBJ2-5; possible D gene TRBD2, 5 bases. Looked up from germline, CDR1 is MNHNS and CDR2 is SASEGT. The CDR3 is 19 residues long. V was trimmed by 6 bases and J by 2 bases, leaving 28 bases between them.

This chain joins TRBV2 and TRBJ1-1; the D gene is possibly TRBD1 (6 bases). The CDR3 spans 13 residues. Trimming removed 6 bases at V and 1 base at J, with 9 bases between. Germline CDR1 SNHLY, CDR2 FYNNEI. The CDR3 DNA reads as TGTGCCAGCAGGGAGGACAGGAACACTGAAGCTTTCTTT. It encodes CASREDRNTEAFF.

The chain joins TRBV7-9 to TRBJ1-5; maybe TRBD1 (5 bases). V gave up 5 bases and J gave up 4 bases, with 9 bases separating them. The CDR3 covers 13 residues. The germline V gene encodes CDR1 SEHNR and CDR2 FQNEAQ (reference sequence). CDR3 sequence: CASSGGGNQPQHF. CDR3 bases: TGTGCCAGCAGCGGGGGAGGTAATCAGCCCCAGCATTTT.

This clonotype is a singleton in its sample. The rearrangement joins TRBV14 to TRBJ2-7; D ambiguous. CDR3 length equals 12 residues. From germline, CDR1 is SGHDN and CDR2 FVKESK. V was cut by 4 bases and J by 6 bases, with 10 bases left in between. CDR3 loop: CASSLGYSEQYF. Here the CDR3 DNA reads TGTGCCAGCAGCCTCGGGTATTCCGAGCAGTACTTC.

This chain uses TRBV7-2 with TRBJ2-7, with D possibly being TRBD2 (6 bases). Per the germline V gene, CDR1 is SGHTA and CDR2 is FQGNSA. The CDR3 spans 14 residues. Trimming shortened V by 5 bases and J by 0 bases, and 11 bases separated the two germline ends. The CDR3 spells CASSDRLVSYEQYF. CDR3 sequence (DNA): TGTGCCAGCAGCGACAGACTAGTCTCCTACGAGCAGTACTTC.

V gene TRBV4-1 combines with J gene TRBJ2-7; the match to TRBD2 covers 14 bases. The V gene end was trimmed by 4 bases and the J gene end by 0 bases; junction bases not matched to a gene: 5. CDR3 size: 17 residues. The germline gives CDR1 MGHRA, CDR2 YSYEKL. The CDR3 loop is CASSRGGLAGDSYEQYF. The CDR3 DNA reads TGCGCCAGCAGCCGGGGGGGACTAGCGGGGGACTCCTACGAGCAGTACTTC.

This clonotype was recorded a few times. The rearrangement joins TRBV5-4 to TRBJ1-1; D uncertain. This CDR3 has 11 amino acids. Germline CDR1 is SGHNT and CDR2 is YYREEE (reference sequence). The V end lost 10 bases, the J end lost 1 base, and 8 bases lay between the germline ends. CDR3 in DNA: TGTGCCTCCCGCGGGAACACTGAAGCTTTCTTT. The encoded protein is CASRGNTEAFF.

The CDR3 loop is CASTPGFMNTEAFF. CDR3 in DNA: TGTGCCAGTACCCCGGGTTTTATGAACACTGAAGCTTTCTTT. The chain combines TRBV19 with TRBJ1-1; D remains ambiguous. Between the trimmed V and J ends, which lost 7 bases and 0 bases, there was a span of 12 bases. Germline CDR1 LNHDA, CDR2 SQIVND (reference sequence). This CDR3 has 14 amino acids. Complete variable domain (other parts from reference TRBV19 and TRBJ1-1): DGGITQSPKYLFRKEGQNVTLSCEQNLNHDAMYWYRQDPGQGLRLIYYSQIVNDFQKGDIAEGYSVSREKKESFPLTVTSAQKNPTAFYLCASTPGFMNTEAFFGQGTRLTVV.

This rearrangement joins TRBV19 to TRBJ1-5, with D unclear. The CDR3 runs to 13 residues. Per germline, CDR1 LNHDA and CDR2 SQIVND (reference sequence). Trimming removed 7 bases from V and 3 bases from J, with 10 bases in between. The CDR3 bases are TGTGCCAGTACCCCGGTTAACAATCAGCCCCAGCATTTT. It specifies CASTPVNNQPQHF.

In its sample, this clonotype was seen once. The chain uses TRBV10-3 and TRBJ2-7; 7 bases map to TRBD2. After removal of 10 bases from V and 5 bases from J, the junction contained 11 bases not matched to a gene. The CDR3 length is 13 residues. Germline V CDR1 and CDR2: ENHRY, SYGVKD. The chain's CDR3 is CATMPPGGHEQYF. Here the CDR3 DNA reads TGTGCCACCATGCCCCCGGGGGGACACGAGCAGTACTTC.

The chain carries TRBV29-1 and TRBJ1-1; D gene unclear. This CDR3 is 15 amino acids long. The germline V and J ends were trimmed by 3 bases and 2 bases, with 16 bases remaining between them. Germline V gene data show CDR1 as SQVTM and CDR2 as ANQGSEA. This CDR3 is CSVDVSEGVNTEAFF. Written as DNA, the CDR3 is TGCAGCGTTGATGTTAGCGAGGGAGTTAACACTGAAGCTTTCTTT.

V gene TRBV29-1 combines with J gene TRBJ2-5; weak D call: TRBD1 (5 bases). Germline values: CDR1 SQVTM, CDR2 ANQGSEA. V shed 6 bases and J shed 2 bases, with 19 bases lying between them. There are 15 residues in the CDR3. The CDR3 DNA reads as TGCAGCGTCGAGAGGCAGGGAAGGGAACAAGAGACCCAGTACTTC. This encodes CSVERQGREQETQYF.

The chain joins TRBV29-1 to TRBJ1-1; D is undetermined. The V end was cut by 4 bases, the J end by 2 bases, with 5 bases between. CDR1 and CDR2 from the germline V gene are SQVTM and ANQGSEA. The CDR3 sequence is 11 residues long. CDR3 in amino acids: CSVVSNTEAFF. The DNA for the CDR3 is TGCAGCGTTGTGTCAAACACTGAAGCTTTCTTT.

The chain couples TRBV18 to TRBJ2-7, with 7 bases that match TRBD1. Trimming cost V 4 bases and J 4 bases; bases outside gene matches: 7. The CDR3 is made up of 14 amino acids. Per the germline V gene, CDR1 is KGHSH and CDR2 is LQKENI. CDR3 region: CASSRPGQLYEQYF. DNA of the CDR3: TGTGCCAGCTCACGACCGGGACAGTTATACGAGCAGTACTTC.

The gene calls are TRBV6-1 and TRBJ2-3, with 14 bases that match TRBD2. After removal of 9 bases from V and 4 bases from J, the junction contained 6 bases not matched to a gene. Germline V gives CDR1 MNHNS, CDR2 SASEGT. The CDR3 loop spans 15 amino acids. CDR3 sequence (DNA): TGTGCCAGTATCTGGACTAGCGGGAGGCCAGATACGCAGTATTTT. Translation: CASIWTSGRPDTQYF.

V gene TRBV5-1 combines with J gene TRBJ2-1; a weak D match, TRBD1 (5 bases). V lost 4 bases to trimming and J lost 5 bases, with 19 bases between them. Germline V gene sequence: CDR1 SGHRS, CDR2 YFSETQ. The CDR3 is 16 amino acids. The CDR3, as DNA: TGCGCCAGCAGCAACCCGACAGAGAGTCGGAACAATGAGCAGTTCTTC. Translation gives CASSNPTESRNNEQFF.

The rearrangement uses TRBV10-3 and TRBJ2-7; the D gene could be TRBD1 or TRBD2 (5 bases each). Germline CDR1 reads ENHRY; CDR2 reads SYGVKD. Trimming took off 4 bases at V and 4 bases at J, with 11 bases between the two ends. The CDR3 is 13 residues long. DNA for the CDR3: TGTGCCATCAGTGTTGGGGGAGATTACGAGCAGTACTTC. Protein sequence: CAISVGGDYEQYF.

This clonotype was seen once. The chain employs TRBV10-3 and TRBJ2-7; unclear D gene. This CDR3 region has 13 residues. V gave up 4 bases and J gave up 0 bases, with 7 bases separating them. Germline lookup yields CDR1 ENHRY and CDR2 SYGVKD. The CDR3 region has the DNA TGTGCCATCAGTGGGAGCCTCTCCTACGAGCAGTACTTC. Translated, it gives CAISGSLSYEQYF.

The rearrangement links TRBV9 to TRBJ1-1; perhaps TRBD1 as D (6 bases). The CDR3 is made up of 14 amino acids. V gave up 1 base and J gave up 2 bases, with 9 bases separating them. Germline loops: CDR1 SGDLS, CDR2 YYNGEE. CDR3 bases: TGTGCCAGCAGCGTACCCGGGGGCAACACTGAAGCTTTCTTT. Its translation is CASSVPGGNTEAFF. Full variable domain (missing parts from reference TRBV9 and TRBJ1-1): DSGVTQTPKHLITATGQRVTLRCSPRSGDLSVYWYQQSLDQGLQFLIQYYNGEERAKGNILERFSAQQFPDLHSELNLSSLELGDSALYFCASSVPGGNTEAFFGQGTRLTVV.

The chain uses TRBV7-8 and TRBJ2-5, with 9 bases identical to TRBD1. V was clipped by 5 bases and J by 4 bases; unmatched bases: 8. The CDR3 totals 15 residues. Per germline, CDR1 SGHVS and CDR2 FQNEAQ. CDR3 amino acids: CASSQWTGDSETQYF. CDR3 nucleotides: TGTGCCAGCAGCCAATGGACAGGGGATTCAGAGACCCAGTACTTC.

This clonotype was recorded once. V is TRBV5-1 and J is TRBJ2-1; the match to TRBD2 covers 11 bases. The CDR3 is 14 amino acids. V gave up 5 bases and J gave up 6 bases; unmatched junction bases: 4. CDR1 and CDR2 from the germline V gene are SGHRS and YFSETQ. Here the CDR3 DNA reads TGCGCCAGCAGGTTTCTAGCGGGAGGCAATGAGCAGTTCTTC. Translated: CASRFLAGGNEQFF. The variable domain in full, completed from reference TRBV5-1 and TRBJ2-1, reads KAGVTQTPRYLIKTRGQQVTLSCSPISGHRSVSWYQQTPGQGLQFLFEYFSETQRNKGNFPGRFSGRQFSNSRSEMNVSTLELGDSALYLCASRFLAGGNEQFFGPGTRLTVL.